One TCR beta chain is described in this entry. As yet, its antigen is unknown. Produced via immunoSEQ multiplex PCR; TCRdb's table is partial and in-frame only. The table has some 150,000 clones, over 85% seen once; the top ten hold over 0.85%. This entry comes from a study of T cell responses to AZD1222 COVID-19 vaccine. Study-wide findings and caveats: Researchers took repertoire samples only after the peak T cell response had come. With two AZD1222 doses given, Spike-specific TCR breadth and depth both rose. The CD4 TCRs associated with vaccination extended across spike and predominated at 160-218 and 743-854. Donors were chiefly white British, with a greater number of females, and clonal diversity was perhaps underestimated.

The sample here was peripheral blood, taken on day 0 of MenACWY control vaccination. This clonotype was sampled from an adult in good health.

Here the CDR3 DNA reads TGTGCCACCTGTCGAGGCGAAGGGAAATTTAATGAGCAGTTCTTC. Translation: CATCRGEGKFNEQFF. The chain employs TRBV6-5 and TRBJ2-1, with no clear D. The CDR3 is made up of 15 amino acids. Deletions cut 10 bases from V and 7 bases from J, with 23 bases between. The germline V gene has CDR1 MNHEY and CDR2 SVGAGI.